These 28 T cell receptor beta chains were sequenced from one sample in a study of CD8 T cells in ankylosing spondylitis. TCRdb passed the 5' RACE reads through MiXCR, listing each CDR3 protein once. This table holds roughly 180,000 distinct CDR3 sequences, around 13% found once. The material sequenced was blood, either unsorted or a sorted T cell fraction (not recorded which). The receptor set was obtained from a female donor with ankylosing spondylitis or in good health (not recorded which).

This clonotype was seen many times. In nucleotides, the CDR3 is TGTGCCAGCAGCTTAGTGGCGGGAGGGACAGATACGCAGTATTTT. Its protein is CASSLVAGGTDTQYF. The rearrangement joins TRBV7-2 to TRBJ2-3, with TRBD2 matching over 9 bases. This CDR3 has 15 amino acids. The V and J ends lost 1 base and 3 bases, in that order; junction bases with no gene match: 2. CDR1 and CDR2 from the germline V gene are SGHTA and FQGNSA.

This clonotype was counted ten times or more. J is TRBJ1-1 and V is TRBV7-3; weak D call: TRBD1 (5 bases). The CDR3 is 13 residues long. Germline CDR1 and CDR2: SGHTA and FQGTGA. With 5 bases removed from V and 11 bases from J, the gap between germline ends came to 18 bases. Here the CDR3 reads CASSLSRDDEAFF. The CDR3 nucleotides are TGTGCCAGCAGCCTCTCCCGGGACGACGAGGCTTTCTTT.

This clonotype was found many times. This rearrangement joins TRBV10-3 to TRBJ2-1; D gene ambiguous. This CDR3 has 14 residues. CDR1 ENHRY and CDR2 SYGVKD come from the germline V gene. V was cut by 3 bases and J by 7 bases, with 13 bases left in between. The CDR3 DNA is TGTGCCATCAGTGACGGACGGGCGTCAAATGAGCAGTTCTTC. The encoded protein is CAISDGRASNEQFF.

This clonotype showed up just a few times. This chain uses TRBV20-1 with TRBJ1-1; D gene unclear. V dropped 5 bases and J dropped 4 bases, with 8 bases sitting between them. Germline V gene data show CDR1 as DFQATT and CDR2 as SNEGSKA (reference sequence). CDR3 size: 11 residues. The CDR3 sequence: CSAGPPTEAFF. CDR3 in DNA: TGCAGTGCTGGTCCCCCCACTGAAGCTTTCTTT.

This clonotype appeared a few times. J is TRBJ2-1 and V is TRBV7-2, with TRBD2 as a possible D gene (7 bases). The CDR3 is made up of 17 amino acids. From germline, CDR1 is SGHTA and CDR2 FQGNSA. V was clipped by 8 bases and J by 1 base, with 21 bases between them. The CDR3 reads CASGKGRGAQSYNEQFF. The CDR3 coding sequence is TGTGCCAGCGGAAAAGGCCGGGGGGCTCAATCCTACAATGAGCAGTTCTTC.

The CDR3 region has the DNA TGTGCCAGCACCGAACTTGGATCTGATGATGAGCAGTTCTTC. Encoded protein: CASTELGSDDEQFF. This chain connects TRBV5-6 to TRBJ2-1; D is uncertain. The CDR3 runs 14 residues. Trimming pared 6 bases from V and 8 bases from J, leaving 18 bases between. Germline CDR1 SGHDT, CDR2 YYEEEE.

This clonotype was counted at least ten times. The CDR3 reads CASSPGRTNSPLHF. CDR3 DNA sequence: TGTGCCAGCAGCCCGGGACGGACTAATTCACCCCTCCACTTT. The rearrangement uses TRBV7-2 and TRBJ1-6; D is possibly TRBD1 (5 bases). The CDR3 consists of 14 residues. V dropped 5 bases and J dropped 6 bases, with 11 bases sitting between them. CDR1 SGHTA and CDR2 FQGNSA come from the germline V gene. Looking up the rest from reference TRBV7-2 and TRBJ1-6 gives the full variable domain: GAGVSQSPSNKVTEKGKDVELRCDPISGHTALYWYRQSLGQGLEFLIYFQGNSAPDKSGLPSDRFSAERTGGSVSTLTIQRTQQEDSAVYLCASSPGRTNSPLHFGNGTRLTVT.

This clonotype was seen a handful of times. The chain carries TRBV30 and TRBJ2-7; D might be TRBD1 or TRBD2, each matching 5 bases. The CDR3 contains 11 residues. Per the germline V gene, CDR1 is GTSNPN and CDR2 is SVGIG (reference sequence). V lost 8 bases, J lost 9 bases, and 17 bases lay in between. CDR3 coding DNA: TGTGCCGGGGACGGAAGGACGGGGCAGTACTTC. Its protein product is CAGDGRTGQYF.

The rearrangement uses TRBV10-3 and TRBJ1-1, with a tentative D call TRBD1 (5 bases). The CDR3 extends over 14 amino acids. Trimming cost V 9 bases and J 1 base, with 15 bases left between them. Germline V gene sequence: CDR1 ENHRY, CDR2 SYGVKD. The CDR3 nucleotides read TGTGCCATGAGGGAAAGACAGCAGAACACTGAAGCTTTCTTT. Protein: CAMRERQQNTEAFF.

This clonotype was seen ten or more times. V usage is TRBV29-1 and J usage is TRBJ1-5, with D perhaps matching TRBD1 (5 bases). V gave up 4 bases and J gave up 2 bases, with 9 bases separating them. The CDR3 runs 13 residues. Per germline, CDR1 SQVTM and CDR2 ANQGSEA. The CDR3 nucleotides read TGCAGCGTTGGAATGGGGGGCAATCAGCCCCAGCATTTT. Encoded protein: CSVGMGGNQPQHF. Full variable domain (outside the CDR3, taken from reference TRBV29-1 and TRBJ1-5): SAVISQKPSRDICQRGTSLTIQCQVDSQVTMMFWYRQQPGQSLTLIATANQGSEATYESGFVIDKFPISRPNLTFSTLTVSNMSPEDSSIYLCSVGMGGNQPQHFGDGTRLSIL.

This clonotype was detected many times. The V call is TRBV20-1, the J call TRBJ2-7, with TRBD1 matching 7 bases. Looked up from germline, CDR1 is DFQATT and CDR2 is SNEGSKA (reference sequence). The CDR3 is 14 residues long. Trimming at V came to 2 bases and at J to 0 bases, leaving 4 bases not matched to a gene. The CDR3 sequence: CSARSWDSSYEQYF. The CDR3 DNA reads TGCAGTGCTAGAAGTTGGGACAGCTCCTACGAGCAGTACTTC.

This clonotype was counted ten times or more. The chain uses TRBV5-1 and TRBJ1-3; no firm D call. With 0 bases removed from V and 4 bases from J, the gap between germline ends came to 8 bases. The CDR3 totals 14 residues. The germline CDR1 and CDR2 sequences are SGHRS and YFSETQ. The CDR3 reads CASSLVGPGNTIYF. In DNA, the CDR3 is TGCGCCAGCAGCTTGGTGGGTCCGGGAAACACCATATATTTT.

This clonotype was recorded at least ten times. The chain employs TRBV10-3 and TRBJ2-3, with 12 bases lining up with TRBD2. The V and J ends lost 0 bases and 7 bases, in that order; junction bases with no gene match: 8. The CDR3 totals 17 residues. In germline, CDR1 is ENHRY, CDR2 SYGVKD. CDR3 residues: CAISESASGRAPNTQYF. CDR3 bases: TGTGCCATCAGTGAGTCTGCTAGCGGGAGGGCCCCGAATACGCAGTATTTT.

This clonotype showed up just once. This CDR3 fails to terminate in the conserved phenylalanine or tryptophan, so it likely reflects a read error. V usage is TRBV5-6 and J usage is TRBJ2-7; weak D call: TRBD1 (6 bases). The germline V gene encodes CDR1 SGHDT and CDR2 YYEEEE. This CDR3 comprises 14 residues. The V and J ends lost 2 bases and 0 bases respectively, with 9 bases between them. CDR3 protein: CASSFRTASYEQYL. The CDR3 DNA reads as TGTGCCAGCAGCTTCCGGACAGCCTCCTACGAGCAGTACCTC.

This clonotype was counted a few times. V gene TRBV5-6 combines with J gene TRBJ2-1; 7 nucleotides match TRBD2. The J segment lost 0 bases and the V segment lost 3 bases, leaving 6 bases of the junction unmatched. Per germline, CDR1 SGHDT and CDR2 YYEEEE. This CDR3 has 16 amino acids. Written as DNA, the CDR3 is TGTGCCAGCAGCTGGAGAGCGGGGAGCTCCTACAATGAGCAGTTCTTC. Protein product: CASSWRAGSSYNEQFF.

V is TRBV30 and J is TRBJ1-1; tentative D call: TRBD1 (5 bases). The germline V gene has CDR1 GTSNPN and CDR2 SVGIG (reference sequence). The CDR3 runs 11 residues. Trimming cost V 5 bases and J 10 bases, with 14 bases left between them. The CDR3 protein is CAWEKQEGAFF. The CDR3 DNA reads TGTGCCTGGGAGAAACAGGAAGGAGCTTTCTTT.

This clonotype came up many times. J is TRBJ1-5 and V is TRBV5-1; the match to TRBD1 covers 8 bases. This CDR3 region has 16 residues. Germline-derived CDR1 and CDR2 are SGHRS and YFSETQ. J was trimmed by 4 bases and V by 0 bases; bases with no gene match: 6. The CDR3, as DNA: TGCGCCAGCAGCTTGGATGGCAGGGGGCTGAATCAGCCCCAGCATTTT. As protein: CASSLDGRGLNQPQHF.

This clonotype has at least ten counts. In DNA, the CDR3 is TGCAGTGCTGAGCATGGCACTGAAGCTTTCTTT. It translates to CSAEHGTEAFF. The rearrangement joins TRBV20-1 to TRBJ1-1; unclear D gene. This CDR3 is built from 11 residues. Trimming shortened V by 5 bases and J by 4 bases, and 8 bases separated the two germline ends. CDR1 and CDR2 (germline): DFQATT, SNEGSKA (reference sequence).

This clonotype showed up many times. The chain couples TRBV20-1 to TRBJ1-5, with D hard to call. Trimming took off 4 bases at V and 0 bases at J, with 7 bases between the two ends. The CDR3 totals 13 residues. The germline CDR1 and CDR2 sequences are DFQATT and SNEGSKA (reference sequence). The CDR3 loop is CSAKEHSNQPQHF. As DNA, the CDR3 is TGCAGTGCTAAAGAACATAGCAATCAGCCCCAGCATTTT.

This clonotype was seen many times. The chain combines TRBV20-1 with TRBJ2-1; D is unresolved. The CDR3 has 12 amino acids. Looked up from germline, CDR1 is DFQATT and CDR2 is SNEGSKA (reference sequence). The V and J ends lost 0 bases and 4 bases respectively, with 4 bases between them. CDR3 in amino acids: CSARELYNEQFF. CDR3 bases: TGCAGTGCTAGAGAACTTTACAATGAGCAGTTCTTC.

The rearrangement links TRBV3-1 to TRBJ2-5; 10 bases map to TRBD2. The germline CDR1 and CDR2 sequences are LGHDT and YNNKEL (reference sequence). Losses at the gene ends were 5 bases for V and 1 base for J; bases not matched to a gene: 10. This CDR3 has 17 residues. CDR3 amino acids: CASSAEEAGGPQETQYF. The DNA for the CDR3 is TGTGCCAGCAGCGCAGAGGAAGCGGGAGGGCCCCAAGAGACCCAGTACTTC.

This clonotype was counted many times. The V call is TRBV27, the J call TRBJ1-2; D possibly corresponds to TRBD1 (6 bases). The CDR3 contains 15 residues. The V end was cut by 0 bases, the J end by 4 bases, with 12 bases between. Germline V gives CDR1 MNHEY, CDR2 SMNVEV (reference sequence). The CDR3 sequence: CASSLSRQVPYGYTF. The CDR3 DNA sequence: TGTGCCAGCAGTTTATCGAGACAGGTACCCTATGGCTACACCTTC.

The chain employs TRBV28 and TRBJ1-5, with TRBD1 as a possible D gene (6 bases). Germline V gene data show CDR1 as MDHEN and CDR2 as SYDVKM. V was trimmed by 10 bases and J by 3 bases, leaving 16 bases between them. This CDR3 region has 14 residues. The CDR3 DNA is TGTGCCACCGGGGACCCGGGGGCCAATCAGCCCCAGCATTTT. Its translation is CATGDPGANQPQHF.

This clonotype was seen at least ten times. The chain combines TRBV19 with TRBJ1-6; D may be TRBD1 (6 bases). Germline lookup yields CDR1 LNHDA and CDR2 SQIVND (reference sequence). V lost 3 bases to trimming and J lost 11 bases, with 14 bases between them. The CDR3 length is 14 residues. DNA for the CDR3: TGTGCCAGTAGTATGGCAGGACAGACTACACCCCTCCACTTT. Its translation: CASSMAGQTTPLHF.

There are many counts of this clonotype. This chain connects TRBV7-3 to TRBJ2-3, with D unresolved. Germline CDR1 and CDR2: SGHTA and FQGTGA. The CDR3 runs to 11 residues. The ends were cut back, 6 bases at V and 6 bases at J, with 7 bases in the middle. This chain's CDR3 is CASSKGDTQYF. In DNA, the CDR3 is TGTGCCAGCAGTAAGGGTGATACGCAGTATTTT.

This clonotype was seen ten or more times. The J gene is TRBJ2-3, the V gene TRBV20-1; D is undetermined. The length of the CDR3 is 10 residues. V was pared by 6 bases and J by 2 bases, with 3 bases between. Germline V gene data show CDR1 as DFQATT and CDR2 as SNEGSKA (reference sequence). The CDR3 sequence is CSALTDTQYF. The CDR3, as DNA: TGCAGTGCCCTCACAGATACGCAGTATTTT.

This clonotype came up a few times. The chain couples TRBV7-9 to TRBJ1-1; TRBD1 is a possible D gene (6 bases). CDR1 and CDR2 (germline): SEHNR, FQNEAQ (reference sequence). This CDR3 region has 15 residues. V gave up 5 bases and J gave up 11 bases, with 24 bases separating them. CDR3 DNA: TGTGCCAGCAGCATAGGGGGTCCGGGAGCATTCGAGGCTTTCTTT. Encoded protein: CASSIGGPGAFEAFF.

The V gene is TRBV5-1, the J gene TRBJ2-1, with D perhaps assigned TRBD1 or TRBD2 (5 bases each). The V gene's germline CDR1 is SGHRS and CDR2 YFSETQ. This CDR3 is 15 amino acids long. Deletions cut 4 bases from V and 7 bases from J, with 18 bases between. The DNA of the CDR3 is TGCGCCAGCAGCCCGGGACGCACGGGTCAGAATGAGCAGTTCTTC. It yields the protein CASSPGRTGQNEQFF.